This T cell receptor (beta chain) was sequenced during a study of T cells after yellow fever vaccination. Study summary: When fractions had low cell numbers, they were prepared with SMART-Seq v4 Ultra Low Input. Study-level points and caveats: Detected again after the booster were most primary-vaccination clones, at 96% CD4 and 70% to 90% CD8. Clonotypes appearing in both CD4 and CD8 compartments existed, and their share was small.

Germline values: CDR1 LGHNA, CDR2 YNFKEQ. This CDR3 region has 15 residues. V lost 0 bases and J lost 2, with 10 bases in between. TCRdb reprocessed the 5' RACE reads via MiXCR and lists one record per CDR3 protein. The table includes a few hundred thousand distinct CDR3 sequences, around 17% detected once. With respect to this clonotype: What it binds is not known.

The receptor comes from a man aged 18 to 29 who received the YFV17D yellow fever vaccine. The chain joins TRBV4-2 to TRBJ1-2; D perhaps matches TRBD1 (6 bases). This sample comprised PBMCs, obtained 5 days after the first yellow fever vaccination. The CDR3 DNA reads TGTGCCAGCAGCCAAGACCCAGGGGAGAACTATGGCTACACCTTC. Encoded protein: CASSQDPGENYGYTF.